This record concerns one TCR beta chain sequence. Antigen: not known. The length of the CDR3 is 14 residues. The trim removed 4 bases at V and 5 bases at J, leaving 2 bases unmatched. Germline assignment: CDR1 LNHDA and CDR2 SQIVND (reference sequence). TCR beta VDJ and CDR3 were profiled, and genomic DNA was the template. TCRdb re-analysed the reads in MiXCR, keeping a single row per CDR3 protein. The data show some 200,000 distinct CDR3 sequences, roughly 50% seen once. For sequencing, patients were chosen who had shown expansion of CD8+CD57+ cells by flow cytometry. Each patient had severe acquired aplastic anemia. Patients had undergone no therapy by the time their blood was sampled. The data were obtained in a study of CD8+CD57+ T cells in acquired aplastic anemia. Study-wide findings and caveats: Patients and controls were not found to differ significantly in CD8+ Simpson's diversity.

This TCR came from a human donor with aplastic anemia. The chain combines TRBV19 with TRBJ2-1, with 10 nucleotides matching TRBD2. Sequenced sample: sorted CD4+, CD8+, or CD8+CD57+ T cells (not recorded which) from PBMCs. CDR3 residues: CASSTSGGHNEQFF. The CDR3, as DNA: TGTGCCAGTAGTACTAGCGGGGGACACAATGAGCAGTTCTTC.